The 32 T cell receptor beta chains listed next were all sequenced from one sample in a study of T cells in Graves' hyperthyroidism and ophthalmopathy. The CDR3 regions of TCR beta were amplified from RNA transcripts. With the HTBI primer set, the TCR CDR3 went through a first round of RT-PCR. TCRdb reanalysed the multiplex PCR reads using MiXCR and keeps one entry per CDR3 protein. There are roughly 800,000 distinct CDR3 sequences in the sample; roughly 40% occur only once, and 7.5% to 9.5% lies in the top ten. Input material: blood. The source of these receptors is a man aged 18 to 30 with Graves' hyperthyroidism.

This clonotype was counted a single time. The chain joins TRBV10-3 to TRBJ2-5; maybe TRBD1 (6 bases). Germline loops: CDR1 ENHRY, CDR2 SYGVKD. V dropped 7 bases and J dropped 9 bases, with 18 bases sitting between them. The CDR3 contains 13 residues. The CDR3 here is CAIKGGAPGAQYF. The CDR3 coding sequence is TGTGCCATCAAAGGGGGAGCCCCAGGGGCCCAGTACTTC.

The V call is TRBV7-2, the J call TRBJ1-1; D is uncertain. This CDR3 comprises 15 residues. Germline V gives CDR1 SGHTA, CDR2 FQGNSA. Trimming took off 4 bases at V and 3 bases at J, with 15 bases between the two ends. CDR3: CASSWASSLDTEAFF. CDR3 nucleotides: TGTGCCAGCAGCTGGGCCTCTTCCCTCGACACTGAAGCTTTCTTT.

Note on this clonotype: A read error may account for a junction end that differs from germline. The chain joins TRBV25-1 to TRBJ1-6; D remains ambiguous. This CDR3 is 13 amino acids long. The germline V gene encodes CDR1 MGHDK and CDR2 SYGVNS. CDR3 sequence: CASIKRVTSPLQF. The CDR3 DNA reads TGTGCCAGCATCAAGAGGGTGACTTCGCCCCTCCAGTTT.

In this sample, this clonotype turned up a few times. The J gene is TRBJ2-5, the V gene TRBV19, with unresolved D. CDR1 and CDR2 from the germline V gene are LNHDA and SQIVND (reference sequence). V was cut by 11 bases and J by 3 bases, with 13 bases left in between. The CDR3 extends over 12 amino acids. The CDR3 spells CAVKGPEETQYF. The CDR3 DNA reads as TGTGCCGTCAAGGGCCCCGAAGAGACCCAGTACTTC.

V usage is TRBV4-1 and J usage is TRBJ1-1, with 10 positions matching TRBD1. The CDR3 loop spans 15 amino acids. The germline CDR1 and CDR2 sequences are MGHRA and YSYEKL. Germline trimming cut 6 bases from V and 5 bases from J; bases unmatched to any gene: 9. CDR3 sequence: CASRDLGTGDTEAFF. CDR3 sequence (DNA): TGCGCCAGCAGGGACCTCGGGACAGGGGATACTGAAGCTTTCTTT.

This clonotype was counted many times. This chain uses TRBV4-1 with TRBJ2-6, with D uncertain. Germline V gene sequence: CDR1 MGHRA, CDR2 YSYEKL. The CDR3 covers 15 residues. V was cut by 1 base and J by 0 bases, with 4 bases left in between. The CDR3 coding sequence is TGCGCCAGCAGCCAAGGCAGCTCTGGGGCCAACGTCCTGACTTTC. Its translation is CASSQGSSGANVLTF.

J is TRBJ1-5 and V is TRBV10-3, with D possibly TRBD1 on 5 matching bases. Germline-derived CDR1 and CDR2 are ENHRY and SYGVKD. The CDR3 contains 15 residues. The germline V and J ends were trimmed by 2 bases and 7 bases, with 15 bases remaining between them. The CDR3: CAISEGQGGRQPQHF. Written as DNA, the CDR3 is TGTGCCATCAGTGAGGGCCAGGGCGGCAGGCAGCCCCAGCATTTT.

The J gene is TRBJ1-1, the V gene TRBV29-1; D may be TRBD1 (6 bases). Per germline, CDR1 SQVTM and CDR2 ANQGSEA. This CDR3 is 13 amino acids long. V shed 3 bases and J shed 4 bases, with 12 bases lying between them. CDR3 nucleotides: TGCAGCGTTGACGAGACAGGTGCCACTGAAGCTTTCTTT. As protein: CSVDETGATEAFF. Full variable domain (outside the CDR3, taken from reference TRBV29-1 and TRBJ1-1): SAVISQKPSRDICQRGTSLTIQCQVDSQVTMMFWYRQQPGQSLTLIATANQGSEATYESGFVIDKFPISRPNLTFSTLTVSNMSPEDSSIYLCSVDETGATEAFFGQGTRLTVV.

This clonotype was recorded at least ten times. This chain connects TRBV10-3 to TRBJ1-5, with 8 bases identical to TRBD1. With V trimmed by 4 bases and J by 4 bases, 3 bases remained unmatched. The CDR3 length is 14 residues. CDR1 is ENHRY, CDR2 SYGVKD, per germline. The CDR3 sequence: CAISGGTGNQPQHF. The CDR3 coding sequence is TGTGCCATCAGTGGAGGGACAGGTAATCAGCCCCAGCATTTT.

The CDR3 DNA is TGTGCCAGCAGTTTTGTCGGGACAGGGGGGTACGAGCAGTACTTC. It translates to CASSFVGTGGYEQYF. The rearrangement links TRBV28 to TRBJ2-7; 11 nucleotides agree with TRBD1. Losses at the gene ends were 3 bases for V and 4 bases for J; bases not matched to a gene: 5. Germline CDR1 MDHEN, CDR2 SYDVKM. The CDR3 has 15 residues.

This clonotype was seen a few times. The gene calls are TRBV4-1 and TRBJ1-2, with D perhaps matching TRBD1 (5 bases). V lost 0 bases and J lost 4, with 18 bases in between. The germline gives CDR1 MGHRA, CDR2 YSYEKL. This CDR3 is 17 amino acids long. CDR3 sequence reads: CASSQDMQGVSLYGYTF. The CDR3 DNA is TGCGCCAGCAGCCAAGATATGCAGGGAGTCAGCCTCTATGGCTACACCTTC.

The table lists this clonotype with a few counts. The chain couples TRBV20-1 to TRBJ2-2; 7 positions match TRBD2. After removal of 4 bases from V and 16 bases from J, the junction contained 9 bases not matched to a gene. This CDR3 is built from 11 residues. CDR1 is DFQATT and CDR2 is SNEGSKA in the germline V gene (reference sequence). CDR3 coding DNA: TGCAGTGCTAAATCACTTAGCGGGCCGTTTTTT. Residues: CSAKSLSGPFF.

On this clonotype: Relative to the germline gene, one junction end is altered; a read error may explain this. The chain has TRBV19 and TRBJ1-1; 11 nucleotides align to TRBD1. This CDR3 region has 16 residues. The V gene's germline CDR1 is LNHDA and CDR2 SQIVND (reference sequence). The DNA of the CDR3 is TGTGCCAGTAGTTCCTCCGGGACAGGGGGGTTCACTGAAGCTCTCTTT. Protein sequence: CASSSSGTGGFTEALF.

The chain joins TRBV9 to TRBJ1-1; 7 nucleotides agree with TRBD1. Germline V lookup: CDR1 SGDLS, CDR2 YYNGEE. Trimming removed 5 bases from V and 0 bases from J; junction bases left unmatched: 7. The CDR3 is 15 residues long. CDR3 nucleotides: TGTGCCAGCAGTTTAGGACAGGTAATGAACACTGAAGCTTTCTTT. Amino acid sequence: CASSLGQVMNTEAFF. Using reference TRBV9 and TRBJ1-1 for the parts outside the CDR3, the full variable domain is DSGVTQTPKHLITATGQRVTLRCSPRSGDLSVYWYQQSLDQGLQFLIQYYNGEERAKGNILERFSAQQFPDLHSELNLSSLELGDSALYFCASSLGQVMNTEAFFGQGTRLTVV.

J is TRBJ2-7 and V is TRBV7-2; the D is unclear. Between the trimmed V and J ends, which lost 3 bases and 7 bases, there was a span of 10 bases. Germline V gene data show CDR1 as SGHTA and CDR2 as FQGNSA. The length of the CDR3 is 12 residues. The CDR3 DNA sequence: TGTGCCAGCAGCTTTAGGGCAGAAGAGCAGTACTTC. It is translated as CASSFRAEEQYF.

This clonotype was detected ten times or more. The chain links TRBV12-3 or TRBV12-4 to TRBJ2-2; no firm D call. This CDR3 has 11 residues. Trimming took 7 bases from V and 4 from J, leaving 4 bases between them. CDR3 amino acids: CASTITGELFF. In nucleotides, the CDR3 is TGTGCCAGCACGATCACCGGGGAGCTGTTTTTT.

This clonotype was seen repeatedly, ten times or more. The gene calls are TRBV20-1 and TRBJ2-5; a possible D gene is TRBD1 (6 bases). In germline, CDR1 is DFQATT, CDR2 SNEGSKA (reference sequence). This CDR3 spans 12 amino acids. The V end lost 7 bases, the J end lost 2 bases, and 11 bases lay between the germline ends. This CDR3 is CSVTGTQETQYF. The CDR3 DNA sequence: TGCAGTGTGACAGGAACTCAAGAGACCCAGTACTTC.

Details on this clonotype: A much more abundant neighbour one base away suggests this may be a read error. J is TRBJ1-2 and V is TRBV9; D unresolved. The length of the CDR3 is 15 residues. The germline V gene encodes CDR1 SGDLS and CDR2 YYNGEE. Trimming stripped 0 bases from V and 4 bases from J, with 13 bases between. CDR3 bases: TGTGCCAGCAGCGTAGCGGCACTTGCCCTCTATGGCTACACCTTC. Amino acid sequence: CASSVAALALYGYTF.

This clonotype has just a few counts. This chain links TRBV7-8 with TRBJ2-5; 7 bases are shared with TRBD2. CDR1 and CDR2 (germline): SGHVS, FQNEAQ. This CDR3 is 15 amino acids long. The V segment lost 1 base and the J segment 5 bases; nucleotides outside the gene matches: 7. CDR3 residues: CASSLDPAGFETQYF. Written as DNA, the CDR3 is TGTGCCAGCAGCTTAGATCCAGCGGGGTTTGAGACCCAGTACTTC.

This chain uses TRBV7-9 with TRBJ2-7, with 10 bases lining up with TRBD2. Germline loops: CDR1 SEHNR, CDR2 FQNEAQ (reference sequence). J gave up 5 bases and V 5 bases, and 12 bases lay outside the gene matches. The CDR3 is made up of 16 amino acids. The CDR3 reads CASSPMVSGGADEQYF. In nucleotides, the CDR3 is TGTGCCAGCAGCCCCATGGTCAGCGGGGGGGCGGACGAGCAGTACTTC.

This clonotype was counted once. The chain carries TRBV3-1 and TRBJ2-5; TRBD1 aligns across 11 bases. Germline CDR1 and CDR2: LGHDT and YNNKEL (reference sequence). This CDR3 has 17 amino acids. The ends lost 2 bases at V and 5 bases at J; junction bases unmatched: 10. The chain's CDR3 is CASSQQIGQGAGETQYF. CDR3 sequence (DNA): TGTGCCAGCAGCCAACAGATCGGACAGGGGGCCGGGGAGACCCAGTACTTC.

The chain uses TRBV5-1 and TRBJ1-2; a possible D gene is TRBD1 (5 bases). The V gene's germline CDR1 is SGHRS and CDR2 YFSETQ. V was cut by 0 bases and J by 8 bases, with 14 bases left in between. The CDR3 runs 14 residues. The CDR3: CASSLEGTGRGYTF. DNA for the CDR3: TGCGCCAGCAGCTTGGAGGGGACCGGGCGAGGCTACACCTTC.

This clonotype was detected only a few times. The CDR3 sequence: CASSPSNGGGDEQYF. CDR3 DNA sequence: TGTGCCAGCAGCCCATCCAATGGGGGAGGGGACGAGCAGTACTTC. The chain joins TRBV7-8 to TRBJ2-7; 7 bases map to TRBD2. Looked up from germline, CDR1 is SGHVS and CDR2 is FQNEAQ. The CDR3 length is 15 residues. Unmatched junction bases numbered 12, after V lost 5 bases and J lost 5 bases.

This clonotype was detected many times. This chain connects TRBV25-1 to TRBJ1-1, with unresolved D. The CDR3 loop spans 12 amino acids. Germline CDR1 MGHDK, CDR2 SYGVNS. V was shortened by 7 bases and J by 1 base, with 7 bases between the two germline ends. This chain's CDR3 is CASTAGNTEAFF. CDR3 coding DNA: TGTGCCAGCACTGCAGGGAACACTGAAGCTTTCTTT.

There are a few counts of this clonotype. CDR3 DNA sequence: TGTGCCAGCAGGCTCAGCGTCCGGATGACGGGGGACACCTACGAGCAGTACTTC. Protein sequence: CASRLSVRMTGDTYEQYF. The chain recombines TRBV7-2 with TRBJ2-7; D tentatively reads TRBD1 or TRBD2 (6 bases each). In germline, CDR1 is SGHTA, CDR2 FQGNSA. The CDR3 is 18 residues long. V lost 6 bases and J lost 2, with 26 bases in between.

This chain connects TRBV30 to TRBJ2-7; D remains unclear. CDR3 length: 14 amino acids. Trimming took off 0 bases at V and 2 bases at J, with 11 bases between the two ends. Germline V gives CDR1 GTSNPN, CDR2 SVGIG (reference sequence). The CDR3 sequence is CAWSVTAATYEQYF. The CDR3 coding sequence is TGTGCCTGGAGTGTAACGGCGGCAACCTACGAGCAGTACTTC.

This clonotype showed up many times. J is TRBJ2-7 and V is TRBV29-1; tentatively, D is TRBD2 (5 bases). The germline gives CDR1 SQVTM, CDR2 ANQGSEA. V dropped 2 bases and J dropped 5 bases, with 10 bases sitting between them. The CDR3 length is 12 residues. CDR3 sequence: CSVEKGGNEQYF. CDR3 DNA sequence: TGCAGCGTTGAAAAAGGAGGAAACGAGCAGTACTTC.

The V gene is TRBV7-9, the J gene TRBJ2-7; TRBD1 matches 7 bases. This CDR3 spans 14 amino acids. The germline V gene encodes CDR1 SEHNR and CDR2 FQNEAQ (reference sequence). The V segment lost 1 base and the J segment 7 bases; nucleotides outside the gene matches: 7. CDR3 in amino acids: CASSLGQGEGEQYF. The CDR3 region has the DNA TGTGCCAGCAGCTTAGGCCAGGGGGAAGGTGAGCAGTACTTC.

The chain is built from TRBV12-3 or TRBV12-4 and TRBJ2-7; D gene uncertain. The V gene lost 4 bases and the J gene lost 3 bases, with 13 bases spanning the gap. CDR3 size: 14 residues. CDR3 protein: CASSSQGRVYEQYF. As DNA, the CDR3 is TGTGCCAGCAGTTCCCAAGGACGGGTCTACGAGCAGTACTTC.

This clonotype was seen a handful of times. The rearrangement joins TRBV20-1 to TRBJ2-7; TRBD2 is a possible D gene (7 bases). The V end was cut by 0 bases, the J end by 6 bases, with 15 bases between. The CDR3 contains 14 residues. Germline V gene sequence: CDR1 DFQATT, CDR2 SNEGSKA (reference sequence). DNA for the CDR3: TGCAGTGCTAGAGAGGCGGGGGACACCTTCGAGCAGTACTTC. Translating it yields CSAREAGDTFEQYF.

This chain connects TRBV29-1 to TRBJ2-2; D gene uncertain. The CDR3 is 13 amino acids. The germline gives CDR1 SQVTM, CDR2 ANQGSEA. V was cut by 8 bases and J by 6 bases, with 16 bases left in between. CDR3 in amino acids: CSRTRGGSGELFF. For the CDR3, the DNA is TGCAGCCGAACGAGAGGTGGCTCCGGGGAGCTGTTTTTT.

In its sample, this clonotype was seen a few times. This chain links TRBV11-1 with TRBJ1-2, with no clear D. The V gene's germline CDR1 is SGHAT and CDR2 FQDESV (reference sequence). V shed 5 bases and J shed 4 bases, with 11 bases lying between them. This CDR3 comprises 13 residues. CDR3 in DNA: TGTGCCAGCAGCCCCCCGAAAGGCTATGGCTACACCTTC. It translates to CASSPPKGYGYTF.